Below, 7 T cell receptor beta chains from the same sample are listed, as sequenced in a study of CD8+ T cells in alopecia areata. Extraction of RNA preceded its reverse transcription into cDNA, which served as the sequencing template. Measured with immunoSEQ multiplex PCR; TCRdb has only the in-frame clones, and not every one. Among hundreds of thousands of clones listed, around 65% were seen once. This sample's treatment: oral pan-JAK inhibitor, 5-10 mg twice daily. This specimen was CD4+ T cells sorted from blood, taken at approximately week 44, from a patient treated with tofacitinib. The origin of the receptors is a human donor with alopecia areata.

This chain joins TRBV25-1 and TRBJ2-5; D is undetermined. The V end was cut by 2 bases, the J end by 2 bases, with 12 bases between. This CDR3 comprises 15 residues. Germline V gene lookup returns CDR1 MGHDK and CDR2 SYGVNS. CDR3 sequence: CASSEGNREQETQYF. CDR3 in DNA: TGTGCCAGCAGTGAAGGGAACCGAGAGCAAGAGACCCAGTACTTC.

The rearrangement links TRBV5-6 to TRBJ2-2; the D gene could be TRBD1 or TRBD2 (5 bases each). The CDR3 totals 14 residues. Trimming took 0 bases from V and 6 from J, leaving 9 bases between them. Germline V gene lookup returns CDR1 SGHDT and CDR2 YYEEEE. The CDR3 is CASSLDRGAGELFF. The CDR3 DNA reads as TGTGCCAGCAGCTTGGATCGGGGCGCCGGGGAGCTGTTTTTT.

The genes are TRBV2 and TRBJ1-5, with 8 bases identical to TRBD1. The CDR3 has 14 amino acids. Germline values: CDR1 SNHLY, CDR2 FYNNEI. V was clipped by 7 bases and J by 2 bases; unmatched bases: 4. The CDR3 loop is CASNRGSGNQPQHF. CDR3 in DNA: TGTGCCAGCAACAGGGGGTCGGGCAATCAGCCCCAGCATTTT.

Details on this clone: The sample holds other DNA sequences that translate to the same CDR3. In nucleotides, the CDR3 is TGTGCCAGCAGCTTACCCGGGGAGCTGTTTTTT. Amino acid sequence: CASSLPGELFF. The chain links TRBV5-6 to TRBJ2-2, with D hard to call. Germline V gene lookup returns CDR1 SGHDT and CDR2 YYEEEE. V was clipped by 2 bases and J by 6 bases, with 2 bases between them. CDR3 length: 11 amino acids.

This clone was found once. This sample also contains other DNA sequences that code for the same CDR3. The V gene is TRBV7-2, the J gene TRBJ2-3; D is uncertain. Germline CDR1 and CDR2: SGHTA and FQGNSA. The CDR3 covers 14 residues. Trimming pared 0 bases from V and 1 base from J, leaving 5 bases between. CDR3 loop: CASSLALGTDTQYF. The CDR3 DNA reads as TGTGCCAGCAGCTTAGCCCTTGGCACAGATACGCAGTATTTT.

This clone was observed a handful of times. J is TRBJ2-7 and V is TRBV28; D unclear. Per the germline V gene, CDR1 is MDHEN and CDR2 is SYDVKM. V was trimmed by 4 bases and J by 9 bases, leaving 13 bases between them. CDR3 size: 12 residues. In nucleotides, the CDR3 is TGTGCCAGCAGTTCTGAAGGGATCCCGCAGTACTTC. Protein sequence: CASSSEGIPQYF.

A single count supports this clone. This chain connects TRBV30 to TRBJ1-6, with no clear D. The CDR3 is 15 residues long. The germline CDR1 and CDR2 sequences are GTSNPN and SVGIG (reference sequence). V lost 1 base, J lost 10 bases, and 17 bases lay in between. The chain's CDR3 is CAWSGQLPASSPLHF. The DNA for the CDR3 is TGTGCCTGGAGTGGCCAACTCCCAGCTTCCTCACCCCTCCACTTT.